The 26 T cell receptor beta chains in this list originate from one sample, sequenced in a study of blood T cells in healthy people across ages. The authors ran a second PCR of about 6 to 11 cycles using a sample-barcoded 5' primer and a J-beta primer mix. TCRdb itself ran the 5' RACE reads through MiXCR, one entry per CDR3 protein. The table includes about 1.4 million distinct CDR3 sequences, 55% to 75% detected once. The sequencing sample was made of blood. The source of these receptors is a young man in good health.

As concerns this clonotype: The DNA is omitted, as the CDR3 cannot be located on it reliably, and the CDR3 follows TCRdb's listing. The chain recombines TRBV11-2 with TRBJ2-3; no DNA check was done on the table's D call, TRBD2. The CDR3 totals 23 residues, both ends included. The germline V gene has CDR1 SGHAT and CDR2 FQNNGV. CDR3: CASSFYICSAREGLARGTDTQYF.

The CDR3 here is CASSQRDRGYYGYTF. CDR3 bases: TGCGCCAGCAGCCAGCGGGACAGAGGATACTATGGCTACACCTTC. V usage is TRBV4-3 and J usage is TRBJ1-2, with 7 bases fitting TRBD1. Trimming cost V 3 bases and J 3 bases; bases outside gene matches: 7. CDR3 length equals 15 residues. Germline loops: CDR1 LGHNA, CDR2 YSLEER.

There are a few counts of this clonotype. The chain couples TRBV4-1 to TRBJ2-3; possible D gene TRBD1, 6 bases. Germline assignment: CDR1 MGHRA and CDR2 YSYEKL. There are 17 residues in the CDR3. Between the trimmed V and J ends, which lost 1 base and 4 bases, there was a span of 18 bases. CDR3 sequence: CASSQVPQGWGADTQYF. CDR3 DNA: TGCGCCAGCAGCCAAGTCCCCCAGGGGTGGGGCGCAGATACGCAGTATTTT.

V usage is TRBV20-1 and J usage is TRBJ2-7; D uncertain. The CDR3 runs to 14 residues. The germline gives CDR1 DFQATT, CDR2 SNEGSKA (reference sequence). The germline V and J ends were trimmed by 1 base and 6 bases, with 16 bases remaining between them. The CDR3 DNA reads TGCAGTGCTAGAGCCACACACAAACGAGGCGAGCAGTACTTC. This encodes CSARATHKRGEQYF.

This clonotype came up once. The chain employs TRBV27 and TRBJ2-1; D unresolved. V lost 11 bases and J lost 11, with 22 bases in between. The CDR3 runs 13 residues. CDR1 MNHEY and CDR2 SMNVEV come from the germline V gene (reference sequence). This CDR3 is CAREADRSRKQFF. DNA for the CDR3: TGTGCCCGTGAGGCGGACCGTTCAAGGAAGCAGTTCTTC.

V gene TRBV20-1 combines with J gene TRBJ1-5; perhaps TRBD1 as D (5 bases). Germline loops: CDR1 DFQATT, CDR2 SNEGSKA (reference sequence). Trimming removed 6 bases from V and 5 bases from J, with 20 bases in between. CDR3 size: 15 residues. CDR3 nucleotide sequence: TGCAGTGCGAAGGTCGGGGGTGGATTTGATCAGCCCCAGCATTTT. This encodes CSAKVGGGFDQPQHF.

The genes are TRBV4-1 and TRBJ2-1, with 8 bases that match TRBD2. The J call may be in error: the DNA end matches TRBJ2-7 better. Per germline, CDR1 MGHRA and CDR2 YSYEKL. The length of the CDR3 is 15 residues. This chain's CDR3 is CASSQDQGLAEEQYF. The DNA for the CDR3 is TGCGCCAGCAGCCAAGATCAAGGACTAGCCGAGGAGCAGTACTTC.

This clonotype was seen only a few times. The chain couples TRBV4-1 to TRBJ1-1; D call uncertain. The CDR3 has 13 amino acids. The germline gives CDR1 MGHRA, CDR2 YSYEKL. Trimming removed 3 bases at V and 8 bases at J, with 13 bases between. The CDR3 spells CASSQLGSREAFF. The CDR3 region has the DNA TGCGCCAGCAGCCAGTTGGGGTCAAGGGAAGCTTTCTTT.

A few counts support this clonotype. The rearrangement uses TRBV5-1 and TRBJ2-1; TRBD2 aligns across 11 bases. Germline CDR1 is SGHRS and CDR2 is YFSETQ. Unmatched junction bases numbered 12, after V lost 2 bases and J lost 8 bases. This CDR3 is 17 amino acids long. The CDR3: CASSFGLAGLGVDEQFF. The CDR3 bases are TGCGCCAGCAGCTTTGGACTAGCGGGCCTGGGGGTGGATGAGCAGTTCTTC.

The CDR3 coding sequence is TGTGCCAGCAGTTCTATTTGGGGGCCCTTAAAAAACATTCAGTACTTC. Translation gives CASSSIWGPLKNIQYF. The gene calls are TRBV6-2 or TRBV6-3 and TRBJ2-4; possible D gene TRBD1, 6 bases. Germline values: CDR1 MNHEY, CDR2 SVGEGT. This CDR3 has 16 residues. V was cut by 4 bases and J by 4 bases, with 17 bases left in between.

In this sample, this clonotype turned up a few times. The chain carries TRBV5-1 and TRBJ2-5; possibly TRBD2 for D (6 bases). This CDR3 is built from 14 residues. Germline V gene data show CDR1 as SGHRS and CDR2 as YFSETQ. Trimming left V 2 bases short and J 4 bases short, with 12 bases between. CDR3 sequence reads: CASSLHGSRETQYF. For the CDR3, the DNA is TGCGCCAGCAGCTTACACGGGAGTCGAGAGACCCAGTACTTC.

The CDR3 loop reads CATSRDKGSGNEQFF. The CDR3 nucleotides are TGTGCCACCAGCAGAGATAAGGGTTCGGGCAATGAGCAGTTCTTC. The rearrangement uses TRBV15 and TRBJ2-1; D uncertain. The CDR3 spans 15 residues. Trimming shortened V by 0 bases and J by 6 bases, and 12 bases separated the two germline ends. Germline CDR1 reads LNHNV; CDR2 reads YYDKDF (reference sequence).

This clonotype was seen a single time. The chain employs TRBV14 and TRBJ2-7; TRBD1 aligns across 8 bases. V shed 0 bases, J shed 7 bases, and the junction held 8 bases outside the gene matches. From germline, CDR1 is SGHDN and CDR2 FVKESK. This CDR3 region has 15 residues. In nucleotides, the CDR3 is TGTGCCAGCAGCCAAGATAGACAGGGGAGAAGTGAGCAGTACTTC. This codes for CASSQDRQGRSEQYF.

The chain has TRBV27 and TRBJ2-5; no clear D gene. Germline-derived CDR1 and CDR2 are MNHEY and SMNVEV (reference sequence). V was clipped by 7 bases and J by 4 bases, with 13 bases between them. The CDR3 consists of 13 residues. This chain's CDR3 is CASTTTWIETQYF. CDR3 in DNA: TGTGCCAGCACTACCACGTGGATAGAGACCCAGTACTTC.

This clonotype has a handful of counts. V and J are TRBV20-1 and TRBJ1-1; 7 positions agree with TRBD1. The CDR3 has 13 residues. The V gene's germline CDR1 is DFQATT and CDR2 SNEGSKA (reference sequence). Trimming cost V 6 bases and J 0 bases; bases outside gene matches: 4. CDR3 loop: CSATDRVNTEAFF. The CDR3 nucleotides read TGCAGTGCGACCGACAGGGTGAACACTGAAGCTTTCTTT.

CDR3 loop: CASGAGGRYEQYF. The CDR3, as DNA: TGTGCTAGTGGGGCGGGGGGCAGATACGAGCAGTACTTC. The chain has TRBV12-5 and TRBJ2-7; 8 bases are shared with TRBD2. The CDR3 has 13 amino acids. Looked up from germline, CDR1 is LGHNT and CDR2 is FRNRAP. V was pared by 6 bases and J by 4 bases, with 5 bases of the junction left unmatched.

Details on this clonotype: One end of the junction does not line up with germline, which may come from a read error. V is TRBV20-1 and J is TRBJ2-5, with 9 bases fitting TRBD2. The length of the CDR3 is 14 residues. Germline-derived CDR1 and CDR2 are DFQATT and SNEGSKA (reference sequence). This CDR3 is CSARTTSGLETQNF. DNA of the CDR3: TGCAGTGCTAGAACAACTAGCGGGTTAGAGACCCAGAACTTC.

The J gene is TRBJ2-7, the V gene TRBV29-1, with TRBD1 identical over 7 bases. Looked up from germline, CDR1 is SQVTM and CDR2 is ANQGSEA. Unmatched junction bases numbered 8, after V lost 6 bases and J lost 3 bases. The length of the CDR3 is 13 residues. The CDR3, as DNA: TGCAGCGTCCTTCGGGACAGAGACTACGAGCAGTACTTC. Protein product: CSVLRDRDYEQYF.

V and J are TRBV25-1 and TRBJ2-1, with a possible D match to TRBD2 (6 bases). The CDR3 runs 14 residues. V lost 4 bases and J 7 bases, leaving 14 bases between the germline ends. Germline loops: CDR1 MGHDK, CDR2 SYGVNS. The CDR3 coding sequence is TGTGCCAGCAGTGTGCGACTAGGCGGGAATGAGCAGTTCTTC. Its translation is CASSVRLGGNEQFF.

V gene TRBV6-5 combines with J gene TRBJ2-1, with 9 positions matching TRBD2. V shed 5 bases and J 9 bases; nucleotides not matched to a gene: 11. Germline V lookup: CDR1 MNHEY, CDR2 SVGAGI. The length of the CDR3 is 15 residues. The CDR3 DNA follows: TGTGCCAGCAGTACCGGACTAGCGCGGTGGGGTGAGCAGTTCTTC. Protein sequence: CASSTGLARWGEQFF.

The rearrangement uses TRBV20-1 and TRBJ2-7; D gene ambiguous. This CDR3 is 14 amino acids long. CDR1 and CDR2 (germline): DFQATT, SNEGSKA (reference sequence). Trimming cost V 4 bases and J 3 bases, with 16 bases left between them. The CDR3 DNA follows: TGCAGTGCTACTACGACAACGGCGCACTACGAGCAGTACTTC. It is translated as CSATTTTAHYEQYF.

The chain is built from TRBV4-1 and TRBJ1-5; 7 nucleotides match TRBD1. V shed 0 bases, J shed 9 bases, and the junction held 5 bases outside the gene matches. The CDR3 extends over 14 amino acids. Germline CDR1 reads MGHRA; CDR2 reads YSYEKL. The chain's CDR3 is CASSQETGMVPQHF. The CDR3 nucleotides read TGCGCCAGCAGCCAAGAGACAGGGATGGTGCCCCAGCATTTT.

The chain couples TRBV5-1 to TRBJ2-7, with 8 bases matching TRBD2. V lost 3 bases and J lost 6; bases outside the gene matches: 5. The CDR3 covers 13 residues. Germline lookup yields CDR1 SGHRS and CDR2 YFSETQ. CDR3 sequence (DNA): TGCGCCAGCAGCTGGGCGGGAGGTTCCGAGCAGTACTTC. Translated: CASSWAGGSEQYF.

Of note for this clonotype: This may stem from a read error, because a much larger clone lies one nucleotide away. This chain joins TRBV3-1 and TRBJ2-7, with D maybe TRBD2 (5 bases). The end of the DNA fits TRBJ2-5 better, so the J call may be wrong. Per germline, CDR1 LGHDT and CDR2 YNNKEL (reference sequence). The CDR3 is made up of 15 amino acids. The CDR3 here is CASSPMETSGKTQYF. The CDR3 DNA follows: TGTGCCAGCAGCCCAATGGAGACCAGCGGAAAGACCCAGTACTTC.

This rearrangement joins TRBV5-6 to TRBJ2-2; D gene unclear. Trimming cost V 0 bases and J 0 bases, with 12 bases left between them. In germline, CDR1 is SGHDT, CDR2 YYEEEE. CDR3 size: 17 residues. CDR3 sequence: CASSLVGQNANTGELFF. CDR3 bases: TGTGCCAGCAGCTTGGTCGGGCAGAACGCGAACACCGGGGAGCTGTTTTTT. The whole variable domain, remainder taken from reference TRBV5-6 and TRBJ2-2, is DAGVTQSPTHLIKTRGQQVTLRCSPKSGHDTVSWYQQALGQGPQFIFQYYEEEERQRGNFPDRFSGHQFPNYSSELNVNALLLGDSALYLCASSLVGQNANTGELFFGEGSRLTVL.

This clonotype occurred a few times. The chain has TRBV7-2 and TRBJ1-2, with 7 bases identical to TRBD1. The CDR3 totals 12 residues. The J segment lost 7 bases and the V segment lost 6 bases, leaving 5 bases of the junction unmatched. The germline V gene encodes CDR1 SGHTA and CDR2 FQGNSA. CDR3 sequence (DNA): TGTGCCAGCAGGAGACAGGGTGGTGGCTACACCTTC. Its translation: CASRRQGGGYTF.